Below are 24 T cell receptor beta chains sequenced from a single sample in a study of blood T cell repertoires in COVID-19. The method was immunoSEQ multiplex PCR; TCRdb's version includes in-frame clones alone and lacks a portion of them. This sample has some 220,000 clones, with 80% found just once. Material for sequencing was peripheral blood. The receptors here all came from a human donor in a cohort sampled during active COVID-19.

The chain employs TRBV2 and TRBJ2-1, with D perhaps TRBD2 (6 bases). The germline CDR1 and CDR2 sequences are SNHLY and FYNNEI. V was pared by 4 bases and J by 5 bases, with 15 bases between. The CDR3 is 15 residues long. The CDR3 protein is CASSVKAGSDNEQFF. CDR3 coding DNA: TGTGCCAGCAGTGTGAAGGCGGGATCGGACAATGAGCAGTTCTTC.

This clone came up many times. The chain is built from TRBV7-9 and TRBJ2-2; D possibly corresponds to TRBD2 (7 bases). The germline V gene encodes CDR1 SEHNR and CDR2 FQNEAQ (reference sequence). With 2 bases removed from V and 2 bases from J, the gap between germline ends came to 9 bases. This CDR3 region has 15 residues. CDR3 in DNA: TGTGCCAGCAGCTTAACGGGGGGCAACACCGGGGAGCTGTTTTTT. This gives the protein CASSLTGGNTGELFF.

Here the CDR3 DNA reads TGTGCCAGCAGCATCCTCCTTGGGCGGGGGGGCGGTAATGAGCAGTTCTTC. Translated: CASSILLGRGGGNEQFF. This chain joins TRBV7-2 and TRBJ2-1; 9 bases fit TRBD2. The CDR3 extends over 17 amino acids. Germline V gene lookup returns CDR1 SGHTA and CDR2 FQGNSA. With 5 bases clipped from V and 7 bases from J, the junction kept 15 bases outside the gene matches.

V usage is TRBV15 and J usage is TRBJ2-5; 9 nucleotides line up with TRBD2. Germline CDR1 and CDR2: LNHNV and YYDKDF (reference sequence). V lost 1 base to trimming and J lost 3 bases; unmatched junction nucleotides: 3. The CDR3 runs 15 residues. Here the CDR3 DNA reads TGTGCCACCAGCAGAGGAGGCGGGGGGGAAGAGACCCAGTACTTC. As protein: CATSRGGGGEETQYF. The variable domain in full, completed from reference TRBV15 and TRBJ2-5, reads DAMVIQNPRYQVTQFGKPVTLSCSQTLNHNVMYWYQQKSSQAPKLLFHYYDKDFNNEADTPDNFQSRRPNTSFCFLDIRSPGLGDTAMYLCATSRGGGGEETQYFGPGTRLLVL.

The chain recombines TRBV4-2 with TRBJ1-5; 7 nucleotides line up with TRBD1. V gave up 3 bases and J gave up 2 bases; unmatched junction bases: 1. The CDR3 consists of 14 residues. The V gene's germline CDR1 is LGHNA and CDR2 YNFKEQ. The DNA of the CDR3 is TGTGCCAGCAGCCAGACAGGGCGCAATCAGCCCCAGCATTTT. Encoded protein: CASSQTGRNQPQHF.

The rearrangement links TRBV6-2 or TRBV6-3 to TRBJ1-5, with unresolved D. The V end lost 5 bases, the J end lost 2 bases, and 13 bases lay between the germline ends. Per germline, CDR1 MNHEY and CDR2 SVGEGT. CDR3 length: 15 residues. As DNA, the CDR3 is TGTGCCAGCAGTACCCTGAGGGAGGGCAATCAGCCCCAGCATTTT. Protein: CASSTLREGNQPQHF.

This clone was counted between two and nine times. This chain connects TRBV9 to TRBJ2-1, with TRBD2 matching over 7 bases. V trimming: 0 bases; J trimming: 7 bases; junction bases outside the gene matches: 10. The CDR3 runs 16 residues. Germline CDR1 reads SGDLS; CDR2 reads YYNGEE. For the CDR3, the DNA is TGTGCCAGCAGCGTAGACGGCGGGGGTACTGGGAATGAGCAGTTCTTC. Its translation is CASSVDGGGTGNEQFF.

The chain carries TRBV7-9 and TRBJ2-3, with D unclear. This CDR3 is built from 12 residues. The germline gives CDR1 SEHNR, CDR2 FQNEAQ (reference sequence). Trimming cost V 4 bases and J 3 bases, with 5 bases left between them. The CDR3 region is CASSSRTDTQYF. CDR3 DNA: TGTGCCAGCAGCTCTAGGACAGATACGCAGTATTTT.

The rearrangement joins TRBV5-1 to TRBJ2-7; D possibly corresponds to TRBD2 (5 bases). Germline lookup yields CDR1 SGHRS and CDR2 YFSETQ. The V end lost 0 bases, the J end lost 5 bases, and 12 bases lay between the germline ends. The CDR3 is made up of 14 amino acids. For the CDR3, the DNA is TGCGCCAGCAGCTTGGCCACGGGGAAGGACGAGCAGTACTTC. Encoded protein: CASSLATGKDEQYF.

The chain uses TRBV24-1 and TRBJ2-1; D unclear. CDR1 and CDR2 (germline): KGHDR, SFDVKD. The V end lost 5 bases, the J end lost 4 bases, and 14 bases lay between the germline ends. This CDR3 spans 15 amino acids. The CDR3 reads CATSGFDTSYNEQFF. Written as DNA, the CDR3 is TGTGCCACCAGTGGGTTCGACACGAGTTACAATGAGCAGTTCTTC.

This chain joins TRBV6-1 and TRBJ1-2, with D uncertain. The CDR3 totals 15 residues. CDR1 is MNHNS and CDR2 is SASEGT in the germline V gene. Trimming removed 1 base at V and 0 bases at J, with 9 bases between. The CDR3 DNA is TGTGCCAGCAGTGAAGTCAGCGTAGCTAACTATGGCTACACCTTC. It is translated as CASSEVSVANYGYTF.

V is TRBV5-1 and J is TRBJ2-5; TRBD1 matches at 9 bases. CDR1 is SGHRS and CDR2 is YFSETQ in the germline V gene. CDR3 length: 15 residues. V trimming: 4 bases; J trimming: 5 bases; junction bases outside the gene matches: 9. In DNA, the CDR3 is TGCGCCAGCAGCGAAAGGATCGGGACAGGGGAGACCCAGTACTTC. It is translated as CASSERIGTGETQYF.

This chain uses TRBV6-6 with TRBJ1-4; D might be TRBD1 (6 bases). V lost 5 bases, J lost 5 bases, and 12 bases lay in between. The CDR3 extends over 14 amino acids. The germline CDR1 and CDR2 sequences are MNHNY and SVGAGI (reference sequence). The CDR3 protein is CASSLGTRNEKLFF. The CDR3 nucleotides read TGTGCCAGCAGTCTAGGGACACGAAATGAAAAACTGTTTTTT.

The DNA for the CDR3 is TGTGCCAGCTCCTCGAGGCCTAGCGATACAGATACGCAGTATTTT. Translating it yields CASSSRPSDTDTQYF. The chain uses TRBV2 and TRBJ2-3, with a possible D match to TRBD2 (6 bases). V lost 8 bases, J lost 3 bases, and 18 bases lay in between. Germline CDR1 and CDR2: SNHLY and FYNNEI. CDR3 length: 15 residues.

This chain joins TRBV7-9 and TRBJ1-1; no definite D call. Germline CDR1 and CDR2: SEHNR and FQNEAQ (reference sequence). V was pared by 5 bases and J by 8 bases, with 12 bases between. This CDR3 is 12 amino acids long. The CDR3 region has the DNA TGTGCCAGCAGCGTCAGAGGCACAGAAGCTTTCTTT. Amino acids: CASSVRGTEAFF. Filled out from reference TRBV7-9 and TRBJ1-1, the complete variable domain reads DTGVSQNPRHKITKRGQNVTFRCDPISEHNRLYWYRQTLGQGPEFLTYFQNEAQLEKSRLLSDRFSAERPKGSFSTLEIQRTEQGDSAMYLCASSVRGTEAFFGQGTRLTVV.

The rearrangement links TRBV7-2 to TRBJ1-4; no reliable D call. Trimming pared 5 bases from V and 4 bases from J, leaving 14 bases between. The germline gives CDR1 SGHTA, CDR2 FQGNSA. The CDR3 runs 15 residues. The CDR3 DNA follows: TGTGCCAGCAGCAAGAGGAGGGTTGGTAATGAAAAACTGTTTTTT. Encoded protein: CASSKRRVGNEKLFF.

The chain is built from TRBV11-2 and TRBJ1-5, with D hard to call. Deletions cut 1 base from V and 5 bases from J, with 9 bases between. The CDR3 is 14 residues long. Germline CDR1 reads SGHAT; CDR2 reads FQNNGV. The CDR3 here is CASSLARGDQPQHF. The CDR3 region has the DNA TGTGCCAGCAGCTTAGCCCGGGGAGATCAGCCCCAGCATTTT.

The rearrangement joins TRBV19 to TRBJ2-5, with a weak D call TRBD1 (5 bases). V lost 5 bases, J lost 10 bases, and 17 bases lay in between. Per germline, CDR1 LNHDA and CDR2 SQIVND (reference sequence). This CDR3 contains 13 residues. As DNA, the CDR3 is TGTGCCAGTAGTCCCGAAGTCACAGGAATCCAGTACTTC. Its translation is CASSPEVTGIQYF.

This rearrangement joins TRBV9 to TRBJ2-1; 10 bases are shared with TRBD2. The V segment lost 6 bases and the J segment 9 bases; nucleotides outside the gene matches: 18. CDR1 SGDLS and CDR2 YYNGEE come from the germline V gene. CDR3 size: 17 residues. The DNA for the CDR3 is TGTGCCAGCAACCTGATGGGGGGGCTAGCGGGAGTTGTTGAGCAGTTCTTC. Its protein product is CASNLMGGLAGVVEQFF.

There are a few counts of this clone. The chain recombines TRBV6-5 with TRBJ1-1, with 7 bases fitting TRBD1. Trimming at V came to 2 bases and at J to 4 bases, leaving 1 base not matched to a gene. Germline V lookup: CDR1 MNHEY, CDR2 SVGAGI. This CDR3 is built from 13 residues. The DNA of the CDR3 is TGTGCCAGCAGTTACCAGGGGGTCACTGAAGCTTTCTTT. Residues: CASSYQGVTEAFF.

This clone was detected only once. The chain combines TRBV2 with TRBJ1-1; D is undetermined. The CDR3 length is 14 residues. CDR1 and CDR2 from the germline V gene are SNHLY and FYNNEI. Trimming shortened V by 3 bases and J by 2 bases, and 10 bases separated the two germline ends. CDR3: CASSDWELNTEAFF. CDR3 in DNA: TGTGCCAGCAGTGATTGGGAGTTAAACACTGAAGCTTTCTTT.

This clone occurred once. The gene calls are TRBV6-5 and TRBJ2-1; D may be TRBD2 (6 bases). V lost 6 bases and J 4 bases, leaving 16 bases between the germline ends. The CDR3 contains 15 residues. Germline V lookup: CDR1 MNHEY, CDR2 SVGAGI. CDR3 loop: CASSRAAGSYNEQFF. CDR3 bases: TGTGCCAGCAGCCGCGCGGCGGGGTCGTACAATGAGCAGTTCTTC.

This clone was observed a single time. CDR3: CASSGDRNQPQHF. The CDR3 coding sequence is TGTGCCAGCAGCGGGGACAGGAATCAGCCCCAGCATTTT. V gene TRBV27 combines with J gene TRBJ1-5, with 8 bases aligning to TRBD1. Germline V gene data show CDR1 as MNHEY and CDR2 as SMNVEV (reference sequence). The CDR3 is 13 amino acids. V dropped 6 bases and J dropped 4; count of bases not matched to a gene: 2.

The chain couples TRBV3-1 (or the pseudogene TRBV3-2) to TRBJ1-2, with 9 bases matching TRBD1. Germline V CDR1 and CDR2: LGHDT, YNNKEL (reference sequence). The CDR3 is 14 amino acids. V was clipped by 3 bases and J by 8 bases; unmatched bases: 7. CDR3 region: CASSHLRDRVGYTF. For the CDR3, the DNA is TGTGCCAGCAGCCACCTCCGGGACAGGGTCGGCTACACCTTC.